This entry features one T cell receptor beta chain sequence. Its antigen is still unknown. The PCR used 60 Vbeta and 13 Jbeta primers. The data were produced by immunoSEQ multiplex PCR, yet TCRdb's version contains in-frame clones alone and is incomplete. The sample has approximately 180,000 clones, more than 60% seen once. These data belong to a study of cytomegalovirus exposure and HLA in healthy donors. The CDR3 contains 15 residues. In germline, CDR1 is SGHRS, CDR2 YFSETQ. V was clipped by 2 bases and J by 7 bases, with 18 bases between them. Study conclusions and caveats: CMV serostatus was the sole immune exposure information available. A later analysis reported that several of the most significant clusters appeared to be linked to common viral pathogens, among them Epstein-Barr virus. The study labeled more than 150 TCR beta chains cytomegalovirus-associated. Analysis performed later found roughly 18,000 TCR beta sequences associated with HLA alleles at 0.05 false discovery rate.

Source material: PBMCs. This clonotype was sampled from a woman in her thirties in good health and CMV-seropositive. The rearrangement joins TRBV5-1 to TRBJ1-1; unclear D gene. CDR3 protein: CASSLSGSATGEAFF. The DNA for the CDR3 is TGCGCCAGCAGCTTATCTGGTTCTGCGACGGGTGAAGCTTTCTTT.